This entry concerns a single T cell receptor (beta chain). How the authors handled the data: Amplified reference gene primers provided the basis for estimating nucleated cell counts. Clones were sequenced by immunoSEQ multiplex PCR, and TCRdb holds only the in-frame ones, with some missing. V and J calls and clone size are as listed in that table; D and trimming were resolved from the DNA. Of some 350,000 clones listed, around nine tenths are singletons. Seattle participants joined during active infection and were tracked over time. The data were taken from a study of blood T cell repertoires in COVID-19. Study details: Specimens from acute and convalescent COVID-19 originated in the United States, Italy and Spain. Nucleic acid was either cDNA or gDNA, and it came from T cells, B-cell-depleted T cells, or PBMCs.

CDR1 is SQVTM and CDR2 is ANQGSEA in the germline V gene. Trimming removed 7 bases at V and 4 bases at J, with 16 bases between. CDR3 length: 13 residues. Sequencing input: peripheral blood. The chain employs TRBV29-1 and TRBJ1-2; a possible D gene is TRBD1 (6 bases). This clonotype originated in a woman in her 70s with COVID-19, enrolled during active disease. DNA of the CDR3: TGCAGCGCAGCTACAGGGAGAGCCTATGGCTACACCTTC. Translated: CSAATGRAYGYTF.